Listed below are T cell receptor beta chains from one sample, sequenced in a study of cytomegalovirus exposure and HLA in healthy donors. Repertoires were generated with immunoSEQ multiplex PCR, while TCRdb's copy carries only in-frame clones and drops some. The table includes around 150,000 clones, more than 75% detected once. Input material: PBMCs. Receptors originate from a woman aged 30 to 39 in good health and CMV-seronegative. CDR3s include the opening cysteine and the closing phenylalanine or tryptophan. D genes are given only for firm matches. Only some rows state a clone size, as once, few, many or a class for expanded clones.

CASSPTVFEQYF	TGTGCCAGCTCACCAACAGTCTTCGAGCAGTACTTC	12	once	TRBV18	TRBJ2-7	.
CSTGTSAETQYF	TGCAGCACCGGGACTAGCGCAGAGACCCAGTACTTC	12	.	TRBV29-1	TRBJ2-5	TRBD2
CSVVFGASGGAYEQYF	TGCAGCGTTGTTTTCGGGGCTAGCGGGGGGGCCTACGAGCAGTACTTC	16	.	TRBV29-1	TRBJ2-7	TRBD2
CASSTGTIGNTIYF	TGTGCCAGTTCAACCGGGACAATCGGAAACACCATATATTTT	14	.	TRBV19	TRBJ1-3	.
CASSLVNYGYTF	TGTGCCAGCAGTCTAGTAAACTATGGCTACACCTTC	12	.	TRBV28	TRBJ1-2	.
CASSLDRSMNTEAFF	TGCGCCAGCAGCTTGGACAGATCCATGAACACTGAAGCTTTCTTT	15	.	TRBV5-1	TRBJ1-1	.
CASSERRRREYF	TGTGCCAGCAGTGAAAGGAGGCGTCGAGAGTACTTC	12	few	TRBV6-1	TRBJ2-5	.
CASSKKYFLGASWPPQHF	TGTGCCAGCAGCAAAAAGTACTTTCTTGGGGCGTCTTGGCCGCCCCAGCATTTT	18	.	TRBV21-1	TRBJ1-5	.
CASSSRGGMNQPQHF	TGTGCCAGCAGCTCCCGAGGCGGGATGAATCAGCCCCAGCATTTT	15	.	TRBV7-8	TRBJ1-5	.
CASSPSGQGTGNTIYF	TGTGCCAGCAGCCCCTCGGGGCAGGGGACTGGAAACACCATATATTTT	16	.	TRBV4-2	TRBJ1-3	.
CASSRTSGSDTQYF	TGTGCCAGCAGTCGAACCTCAGGGTCAGATACGCAGTATTTT	14	.	TRBV7-9	TRBJ2-3	.
CASSVAWGQGDTQYF	TGTGCCAGCAGCGTAGCATGGGGGCAGGGAGATACGCAGTATTTT	15	.	TRBV9	TRBJ2-3	.
CASSPLQGGYEQYF	TGCGCCAGCAGCCCGCTGCAGGGGGGCTACGAGCAGTACTTC	14	.	TRBV4-1	TRBJ2-7	.
CASSSGEGTDTQYF	TGCGCCAGCAGTTCGGGGGAGGGCACAGATACGCAGTATTTT	14	.	TRBV5-1	TRBJ2-3	.
CASSSRTGTEAFF	TGTGCCAGCAGCTCCAGGACAGGGACTGAAGCTTTCTTT	13	.	TRBV9	TRBJ1-1	TRBD1
CASSFTGSEAFF	TGTGCCAGCAGTTTTACAGGGTCTGAAGCTTTCTTT	12	few	TRBV27	TRBJ1-1	.
CASSSPKGQVNYGYTF	TGTGCCAGCAGCTCCCCGAAAGGACAGGTAAACTATGGCTACACCTTC	16	.	TRBV7-3	TRBJ1-2	TRBD1
CASSQYLAGIHNEQFF	TGCGCCAGCAGCCAATATTTAGCGGGGATTCACAATGAGCAGTTCTTC	16	.	TRBV4-1	TRBJ2-1	TRBD2
CASSQSWQGYFSGANVLTF	TGTGCCAGCAGCCAATCCTGGCAGGGTTACTTTTCTGGGGCCAACGTCCTGACTTTC	19	.	TRBV16	TRBJ2-6	.
CASSSSHESYEQYF	TGTGCCAGCAGTTCGAGTCACGAGTCCTACGAGCAGTACTTC	14	.	TRBV27	TRBJ2-7	.
CATIVRGTQDEQFF	TGTGCCACAATCGTTCGGGGTACCCAAGATGAGCAGTTCTTC	14	.	TRBV7-2	TRBJ2-1	.
CASSVKLAGGRTDTQYF	TGTGCCAGCAGTGTGAAACTAGCGGGGGGTCGCACAGATACGCAGTATTTT	17	.	TRBV2	TRBJ2-3	TRBD2
CASSSWTSGVFFSYEQYF	TGTGCCAGCAGTTCATGGACTAGCGGGGTCTTCTTTTCCTACGAGCAGTACTTC	18	.	TRBV5-5	TRBJ2-7	TRBD2
CASSAGGRGNEKLFF	TGTGCCAGCAGCGCAGGGGGCCGGGGTAATGAAAAACTGTTTTTT	15	.	TRBV9	TRBJ1-4	TRBD1
CASSPGTGSYEQYF	TGTGCCAGCAGCCCTGGGACAGGGTCCTACGAGCAGTACTTC	14	.	TRBV7-9	TRBJ2-7	TRBD1
CASSLGWGGSEQFF	TGTGCCAGCAGCTTGGGGTGGGGGGGCAGTGAGCAGTTCTTC	14	.	TRBV7-2	TRBJ2-1	.
CASSAPGQINEKLFF	TGTGCCAGTAGTGCGCCGGGACAGATCAATGAAAAACTGTTTTTT	15	.	TRBV19	TRBJ1-4	TRBD1
CSSSLGRLSGANTEAFF	TGTTCCAGCAGCTTAGGTCGGTTATCAGGGGCGAACACTGAAGCTTTCTTT	17	.	TRBV7-9	TRBJ1-1	.
CASSLFSNEQYF	TGTGCCAGCAGCTTATTTAGTAACGAGCAGTACTTC	12	.	TRBV7-9	TRBJ2-7	.
CASSMTVSGRWSRTGELFF	TGTGCCAGTAGTATGACAGTGAGCGGGAGATGGAGTCGCACCGGGGAGCTGTTTTTT	19	.	TRBV19	TRBJ2-2	TRBD2
CASSEYRTGFQSDTQYF	TGTGCCAGCAGCGAGTATAGGACAGGGTTTCAATCAGATACGCAGTATTTT	17	.	TRBV2	TRBJ2-3	TRBD1